One sample yielded the 26 T cell receptor beta chains listed below, sequenced in a study of T cell responses to AZD1222 COVID-19 vaccine. TCRdb's copy holds only in-frame clones and misses some; the assay was immunoSEQ multiplex PCR. The sample contains some 150,000 clones, about 91% of which appear only once. Sequenced material: peripheral blood, taken on day 0 of AZD1222 vaccination. Receptors originate from an adult in good health.

The chain joins TRBV5-4 to TRBJ2-1; 15 bases map to TRBD2. With V trimmed by 4 bases and J by 6 bases, 2 bases remained unmatched. This CDR3 spans 15 amino acids. CDR1 and CDR2 from the germline V gene are SGHNT and YYREEE (reference sequence). The CDR3, as DNA: TGTGCCAGCAGCGGGACTAGCGGGGGGCTCAATGAGCAGTTCTTC. Translated: CASSGTSGGLNEQFF.

This sequence joins TRBV5-1 and TRBJ1-4; 7 bases agree with TRBD1. V gave up 5 bases and J gave up 3 bases; unmatched junction bases: 4. Per germline, CDR1 SGHRS and CDR2 YFSETQ. CDR3 length: 14 amino acids. DNA for the CDR3: TGCGCCAGCAGTCCGGACAGGCCTAATGAAAAACTGTTTTTT. Its translation: CASSPDRPNEKLFF.

This chain links TRBV7-2 with TRBJ2-5; 14 bases are a match to TRBD2. Germline V gene lookup returns CDR1 SGHTA and CDR2 FQGNSA. V gave up 5 bases and J gave up 9 bases; unmatched junction bases: 11. The CDR3 spans 16 residues. The chain's CDR3 is CASSLGTSGGGFPQYF. CDR3 nucleotide sequence: TGTGCCAGCAGCCTCGGGACTAGCGGGGGCGGGTTCCCCCAGTACTTC.

The chain couples TRBV11-2 to TRBJ2-5; TRBD2 aligns across 13 bases. CDR3 size: 17 residues. The V and J ends lost 1 base and 4 bases, in that order; junction bases with no gene match: 6. CDR1 and CDR2 (germline): SGHAT, FQNNGV. CDR3 sequence reads: CASSLGLAGGRGETQYF. CDR3 in DNA: TGTGCCAGCAGCTTAGGACTAGCGGGGGGACGTGGAGAGACCCAGTACTTC.

A word on this clone: A read error may produce the germline difference seen at one junction end. The genes are TRBV6-2 or TRBV6-3 and TRBJ1-2, with D unclear. The CDR3 runs to 17 residues. CDR1 is MNHEY, CDR2 SVGEGT, per germline. CDR3 nucleotide sequence: TGTGCCAGCAGCTACTCCAGAACCGGGCAGCCTAACTATGGCTACACCTTC. This codes for CASSYSRTGQPNYGYTF.

The chain employs TRBV7-9 and TRBJ1-2; D perhaps matches TRBD1 (5 bases). This CDR3 spans 15 amino acids. The germline V and J ends were trimmed by 1 base and 5 bases, with 14 bases remaining between them. From germline, CDR1 is SEHNR and CDR2 FQNEAQ (reference sequence). Here the CDR3 DNA reads TGTGCCAGCAGCTTAGGTGAGCGCCCAGGGTATGGCTACACCTTC. Its protein product is CASSLGERPGYGYTF.

This clone was recorded only once. This chain connects TRBV14 to TRBJ1-2; D unclear. Germline V gene sequence: CDR1 SGHDN, CDR2 FVKESK. Trimming stripped 0 bases from V and 5 bases from J, with 13 bases between. This CDR3 is built from 15 residues. The CDR3 here is CASSQDWPASYGYTF. CDR3 coding DNA: TGTGCCAGCAGCCAAGATTGGCCAGCTTCATATGGCTACACCTTC.

The chain uses TRBV5-1 and TRBJ2-3, with 11 bases fitting TRBD2. The CDR3 totals 16 residues. Germline-derived CDR1 and CDR2 are SGHRS and YFSETQ. V was pared by 1 base and J by 5 bases, with 6 bases of the junction left unmatched. The DNA for the CDR3 is TGCGCCAGCAGCTTGCCACTAGCGGGGGAAGGAGATACGCAGTATTTT. Translation gives CASSLPLAGEGDTQYF.

The chain recombines TRBV2 with TRBJ2-7; no firm D call. Trimming removed 1 base from V and 6 bases from J, with 10 bases in between. This CDR3 is built from 13 residues. Germline CDR1 reads SNHLY; CDR2 reads FYNNEI. CDR3 region: CASSEELVSEQYF. The DNA of the CDR3 is TGTGCCAGCAGTGAAGAGTTAGTTAGCGAGCAGTACTTC.

The chain has TRBV9 and TRBJ2-2; D gene unclear. Germline V lookup: CDR1 SGDLS, CDR2 YYNGEE. The CDR3 covers 13 residues. V was shortened by 0 bases and J by 7 bases, with 7 bases between the two germline ends. The CDR3 sequence: CASSVGDGGELFF. The CDR3 nucleotides are TGTGCCAGCAGCGTAGGCGACGGCGGGGAGCTGTTTTTT. Full variable domain (rest looked up from reference TRBV9 and TRBJ2-2): DSGVTQTPKHLITATGQRVTLRCSPRSGDLSVYWYQQSLDQGLQFLIQYYNGEERAKGNILERFSAQQFPDLHSELNLSSLELGDSALYFCASSVGDGGELFFGEGSRLTVL.

This chain joins TRBV30 and TRBJ2-7; TRBD1 aligns across 7 bases. The trim removed 2 bases at V and 1 base at J, leaving 2 bases unmatched. CDR3 length equals 13 residues. Germline V CDR1 and CDR2: GTSNPN, SVGIG (reference sequence). The CDR3 sequence: CAWSRQGSYEQYF. The CDR3 DNA reads TGTGCCTGGAGTCGACAGGGATCCTACGAGCAGTACTTC.

This chain connects TRBV28 to TRBJ2-1; 7 bases fit TRBD1. CDR3 length equals 14 residues. V was clipped by 5 bases and J by 2 bases; unmatched bases: 3. Germline CDR1 MDHEN, CDR2 SYDVKM. The CDR3 bases are TGTGCCAGCAGTGACAGGGATCCCTACAATGAGCAGTTCTTC. Translated, it gives CASSDRDPYNEQFF. Full variable domain (missing parts from reference TRBV28 and TRBJ2-1): DVKVTQSSRYLVKRTGEKVFLECVQDMDHENMFWYRQDPGLGLRLIYFSYDVKMKEKGDIPEGYSVSREKKERFSLILESASTNQTSMYLCASSDRDPYNEQFFGPGTRLTVL.

CDR3 sequence (DNA): TGTGCCAGCAGCCCAGGTCGGGGGGCCGTCTCCTACGAGCAGTACTTC. It specifies CASSPGRGAVSYEQYF. The chain couples TRBV14 to TRBJ2-7; a weak D match, TRBD2 (7 bases). CDR3 length: 16 amino acids. Germline V lookup: CDR1 SGHDN, CDR2 FVKESK. The V gene lost 4 bases and the J gene lost 0 bases, with 16 bases spanning the gap.

The rearrangement uses TRBV4-1 and TRBJ2-1; no clear D. The CDR3 has 15 residues. The germline gives CDR1 MGHRA, CDR2 YSYEKL. The ends were cut back, 3 bases at V and 4 bases at J, with 13 bases in the middle. CDR3 in DNA: TGCGCCAGCAGCCACGTGGGTTCACGTTACAATGAGCAGTTCTTC. Translating it yields CASSHVGSRYNEQFF.

V usage is TRBV5-1 and J usage is TRBJ2-4, with TRBD1 matching over 9 bases. The germline V gene encodes CDR1 SGHRS and CDR2 YFSETQ. This CDR3 has 15 residues. J was trimmed by 7 bases and V by 3 bases; bases with no gene match: 8. CDR3 amino acids: CASSSGTGILNIQYF. In DNA form, the CDR3 reads TGCGCCAGCAGCTCCGGGACAGGGATATTGAACATTCAGTACTTC.

This chain joins TRBV6-6 and TRBJ1-5; D is perhaps TRBD1 (6 bases). Germline CDR1 MNHNY, CDR2 SVGAGI (reference sequence). Trimming shortened V by 2 bases and J by 0 bases, and 8 bases separated the two germline ends. This CDR3 spans 15 amino acids. Here the CDR3 DNA reads TGTGCCAGCAGTTACCAACAGGGTAGCAATCAGCCCCAGCATTTT. Protein sequence: CASSYQQGSNQPQHF.

The V and J genes are TRBV21-1 and TRBJ1-5. TRBV21-1 counts as a pseudogene. CDR3 length: 22 amino acids. This CDR3 is CASSYWDWRVFDQEISNQPQHF. CDR3 DNA: TGTGCCAGCAGCTATTGGGACTGGCGGGTTTTTGACCAAGAGATTAGCAATCAGCCCCAGCATTTT.

The V call is TRBV12-3 or TRBV12-4, the J call TRBJ2-7; D uncertain. This CDR3 has 12 amino acids. The V and J ends lost 4 bases and 4 bases respectively, with 8 bases between them. CDR3 residues: CASSSGPYEQYF. CDR3 nucleotides: TGTGCCAGCAGTTCCGGTCCGTACGAGCAGTACTTC.

The genes are TRBV25-1 and TRBJ2-1, with 7 bases fitting TRBD1. The CDR3 is 17 residues long. Germline V gene sequence: CDR1 MGHDK, CDR2 SYGVNS. Trimming cost V 1 base and J 6 bases; bases outside gene matches: 12. CDR3: CASSEFLMGRGSNEQFF. CDR3 bases: TGTGCCAGCAGTGAATTTCTTATGGGCAGGGGGTCCAATGAGCAGTTCTTC.

The chain recombines TRBV27 with TRBJ1-6; D possibly corresponds to TRBD1 (5 bases). This CDR3 has 13 amino acids. V was shortened by 8 bases and J by 6 bases, with 11 bases between the two germline ends. CDR1 is MNHEY, CDR2 SMNVEV, per germline (reference sequence). DNA of the CDR3: TGTGCCAGCCGGTCAGGGTTTAATTCACCCCTCCACTTT. It translates to CASRSGFNSPLHF.

This chain joins TRBV10-3 and TRBJ2-7, with 9 bases that match TRBD1. Germline V CDR1 and CDR2: ENHRY, SYGVKD. V was pared by 7 bases and J by 6 bases, with 4 bases of the junction left unmatched. The CDR3 consists of 12 residues. The CDR3 reads CAIKGQGGEQYF. As DNA, the CDR3 is TGTGCCATCAAGGGACAGGGCGGCGAGCAGTACTTC.

V is TRBV30 and J is TRBJ1-6; TRBD1 might be the D (5 bases). Germline CDR1 GTSNPN, CDR2 SVGIG (reference sequence). This CDR3 spans 12 amino acids. The germline V and J ends were trimmed by 4 bases and 12 bases, with 13 bases remaining between them. CDR3 amino acids: CAWTEGRIPLHF. CDR3 in DNA: TGTGCCTGGACGGAGGGGCGGATACCCCTCCACTTT.

This chain links TRBV5-1 with TRBJ2-7; a weak D match, TRBD2 (5 bases). The CDR3 spans 13 residues. Trimming removed 5 bases at V and 3 bases at J, with 12 bases between. The germline V gene encodes CDR1 SGHRS and CDR2 YFSETQ. The CDR3 DNA is TGCGCCAGCAGTCCGAACGAGGGCTACGAGCAGTACTTC. This sequence encodes CASSPNEGYEQYF.

V is TRBV18 and J is TRBJ1-4, with D possibly being TRBD1 (5 bases). CDR1 KGHSH and CDR2 LQKENI come from the germline V gene. The CDR3 runs to 14 residues. The V gene lost 6 bases and the J gene lost 6 bases, with 14 bases spanning the gap. The CDR3 reads CASSQGIRDEKLFF. CDR3 in DNA: TGTGCCAGCTCGCAGGGTATTCGCGATGAAAAACTGTTTTTT. Full variable domain (rest looked up from reference TRBV18 and TRBJ1-4): NAGVMQNPRHLVRRRGQEARLRCSPMKGHSHVYWYRQLPEEGLKFMVYLQKENIIDESGMPKERFSAEFPKEGPSILRIQQVVRGDSAAYFCASSQGIRDEKLFFGSGTQLSVL.

The chain joins TRBV19 to TRBJ2-7, with 8 nucleotides matching TRBD1. This CDR3 is 14 amino acids long. The germline CDR1 and CDR2 sequences are LNHDA and SQIVND (reference sequence). Trimming cost V 5 bases and J 2 bases; bases outside gene matches: 5. CDR3 residues: CASSLDRETYEQYF. The DNA for the CDR3 is TGTGCCAGTAGTTTGGACAGGGAAACCTACGAGCAGTACTTC.

V usage is TRBV7-9 and J usage is TRBJ1-2; the D gene is possibly TRBD1 (5 bases). From germline, CDR1 is SEHNR and CDR2 FQNEAQ (reference sequence). The V end lost 5 bases, the J end lost 12 bases, and 19 bases lay between the germline ends. The CDR3 has 13 amino acids. The CDR3 here is CASSPDRTAGDTF. CDR3 DNA: TGTGCCAGCAGCCCCGACAGAACTGCTGGGGACACCTTC.